The 30 T cell receptor beta chains listed next were all sequenced from one sample in a study of T-cell reconstitution after alpha-beta-depleted transplantation in children (dated by TCRdb to 2015 to 2016). The meaning of the sample's treatment or condition label: allogeneic hematopoietic cell transplantation with graft depleted of TCRalphabeta T cells and CD19 B cells. To prepare the library, PCR was applied. The instrument given in TCRdb is Illumina HiSeq 2500. TCR library preparation used molecular barcoding, with unique molecular identifiers applied to normalize quantification of the TCRbeta repertoire. TCRdb passed the public sequencing reads through fastp at Q25 and MiXCR, retaining productive beta sequences. Each entry is one CDR3 protein sequence, shown with its most common DNA and genes. For this sample there are 600,000 to 800,000 distinct CDR3 sequences; about 12% appear just once. Roughly 0.84% of the sample is in the top ten clones.

Material: PBMCs, obtained before TCRalphabeta/CD19-depleted stem cell transplant. Receptor source: a girl aged 2-15 years with congenital amegakaryocytic thrombocytopenia, due to receive a stem cell transplant.

This clonotype was detected only a few times. The chain is built from TRBV12-3 or TRBV12-4 and TRBJ2-5; 7 bases are shared with TRBD2. The V gene end was trimmed by 5 bases and the J gene end by 2 bases; junction bases not matched to a gene: 11. The CDR3 has 16 residues. CDR3 region: CASSRRVAGPQETQYF. DNA for the CDR3: TGTGCCAGCAGTCGCCGGGTAGCGGGCCCTCAAGAGACCCAGTACTTC.

This clonotype was recorded many times. The chain joins TRBV20-1 to TRBJ2-3; no clear D gene. The CDR3 has 18 residues. Germline lookup yields CDR1 DFQATT and CDR2 SNEGSKA (reference sequence). Trimming took 1 base from V and 0 from J, leaving 20 bases between them. CDR3 coding DNA: TGCAGTGCTAGAGTAGACGCGTTCCCCTACTCTAGCACAGATACGCAGTATTTT. It encodes CSARVDAFPYSSTDTQYF.

This rearrangement joins TRBV20-1 to TRBJ1-6; the D is unclear. This CDR3 is 13 amino acids long. V was shortened by 3 bases and J by 4 bases, with 7 bases between the two germline ends. Germline CDR1 DFQATT, CDR2 SNEGSKA (reference sequence). Written as DNA, the CDR3 is TGCAGTGCTAGGCCGGTGTATAATTCACCCCTCCACTTT. Amino acids: CSARPVYNSPLHF.

This clonotype was seen a few times. This chain uses TRBV19 with TRBJ2-1; a possible D gene is TRBD1 (6 bases). Per germline, CDR1 LNHDA and CDR2 SQIVND (reference sequence). The CDR3 length is 16 residues. The V end was cut by 4 bases, the J end by 5 bases, with 18 bases between. Here the CDR3 DNA reads TGTGCCAGTAGTACTTTCGGACAGAGCGCCAACAATGAGCAGTTCTTC. Protein sequence: CASSTFGQSANNEQFF.

This clonotype was detected ten times or more. The CDR3, as DNA: TGTGCCATCAGTGAGTCCGGTCTAGCTCAAAGGGTTGATACGCAGTATTTT. Protein product: CAISESGLAQRVDTQYF. V is TRBV10-3 and J is TRBJ2-3; maybe TRBD2 (5 bases). V lost 0 bases and J lost 6, with 19 bases in between. Germline V gene lookup returns CDR1 ENHRY and CDR2 SYGVKD. CDR3 length equals 17 residues.

The chain couples TRBV7-3 to TRBJ1-1; weak D call: TRBD1 (5 bases). This CDR3 contains 15 residues. V was pared by 5 bases and J by 4 bases, with 17 bases between. Germline V gene data show CDR1 as SGHTA and CDR2 as FQGTGA. This CDR3 is CASSLRPGAGTEAFF. The CDR3 nucleotides are TGTGCCAGCAGCCTGCGGCCCGGGGCGGGCACTGAAGCTTTCTTT.

The sample holds many counts of this clonotype. V and J are TRBV29-1 and TRBJ2-1; a possible D gene is TRBD2 (6 bases). The CDR3 runs to 15 residues. V was trimmed by 7 bases and J by 6 bases, leaving 22 bases between them. Germline lookup yields CDR1 SQVTM and CDR2 ANQGSEA. DNA for the CDR3: TGCAGCGCCACGTCTAGCGCAAGCCTGATCAATGAGCAGTTCTTC. Its protein is CSATSSASLINEQFF.

This clonotype was observed at least ten times. V is TRBV5-1 and J is TRBJ2-7; D is undetermined. There are 13 residues in the CDR3. CDR1 and CDR2 from the germline V gene are SGHRS and YFSETQ. V gave up 1 base and J gave up 2 bases, with 7 bases separating them. The CDR3: CASSLPRAYEQYF. In nucleotides, the CDR3 is TGCGCCAGCAGCTTGCCTCGGGCCTACGAGCAGTACTTC.

The chain uses TRBV12-3 or TRBV12-4 and TRBJ2-1, with 8 bases identical to TRBD2. The CDR3 loop spans 15 amino acids. The J segment lost 9 bases and the V segment lost 3 bases, leaving 10 bases of the junction unmatched. CDR3 DNA sequence: TGTGCCAGCAGTTTTTCCGGGGGGGGTCTGGGTGAGCAGTTCTTC. Amino acids: CASSFSGGGLGEQFF.

Only a few counts were recorded for this clonotype. J is TRBJ2-1 and V is TRBV12-3 or TRBV12-4, with D perhaps matching TRBD2 (5 bases). The CDR3 length is 13 residues. The V end was cut by 6 bases, the J end by 6 bases, with 12 bases between. The CDR3, as DNA: TGTGCCAGCAGGGCTTATAGCGTCAATGAGCAGTTCTTC. This gives the protein CASRAYSVNEQFF.

This clonotype occurred many times. The gene calls are TRBV20-1 and TRBJ2-7; TRBD2 agrees at 7 bases. J gave up 2 bases and V 3 bases, and 7 bases lay outside the gene matches. Germline values: CDR1 DFQATT, CDR2 SNEGSKA (reference sequence). This CDR3 region has 14 residues. The CDR3: CSASNREATYEQYF. In DNA, the CDR3 is TGCAGTGCTAGTAATCGGGAGGCAACCTACGAGCAGTACTTC.

This chain uses TRBV5-1 with TRBJ2-7; 13 bases align to TRBD2. In germline, CDR1 is SGHRS, CDR2 YFSETQ. With 4 bases clipped from V and 5 bases from J, the junction kept 9 bases outside the gene matches. The CDR3 length is 16 residues. The CDR3 DNA sequence: TGCGCCAGCAGCGAAGGGACTAGCGGGAAAATCCACGAGCAGTACTTC. Translation: CASSEGTSGKIHEQYF.

About this clonotype: A much larger clone lies one base from this, so it may be a read error. V usage is TRBV29-1 and J usage is TRBJ2-2; no definite D call. Germline CDR1 SQVTM, CDR2 ANQGSEA. The CDR3 extends over 15 amino acids. The V end lost 4 bases, the J end lost 0 bases, and 12 bases lay between the germline ends. The CDR3 bases are TGCAGCGTTGTAGTCGCAGAGACGAACACCGGGGAGCTGTTTTTT. This encodes CSVVVAETNTGELFF.

J is TRBJ2-1 and V is TRBV12-3 or TRBV12-4, with D possibly being TRBD1 or TRBD2 (5 bases each). This CDR3 has 14 amino acids. Trimming took 0 bases from V and 12 from J, leaving 15 bases between them. The CDR3 loop is CASSLAGVELRQFF. Written as DNA, the CDR3 is TGTGCCAGCAGTTTAGCGGGGGTCGAGCTTCGGCAGTTCTTC.

There are many counts of this clonotype. J is TRBJ2-3 and V is TRBV10-3, with D unresolved. Trimming cost V 4 bases and J 0 bases, with 14 bases left between them. Germline loops: CDR1 ENHRY, CDR2 SYGVKD. The CDR3 consists of 16 residues. The CDR3 coding sequence is TGTGCCATCAGTGGTAAGAGTGCCGAGAGCACAGATACGCAGTATTTT. This codes for CAISGKSAESTDTQYF.

A few counts support this clonotype. This chain links TRBV5-1 with TRBJ2-1, with D perhaps being TRBD1 or TRBD2 (5 bases each). Trimming shortened V by 4 bases and J by 5 bases, and 13 bases separated the two germline ends. This CDR3 contains 14 residues. Germline V gene sequence: CDR1 SGHRS, CDR2 YFSETQ. Here the CDR3 reads CASSQPGRNNEQFF. CDR3 coding DNA: TGCGCCAGCAGCCAACCGGGACGGAACAATGAGCAGTTCTTC.

This clonotype was seen ten or more times. CDR3 DNA sequence: TGTGCCAGCAGGCTTTTGTCGGTGTTTTTT. Translation gives CASRLLSVFF. This sequence joins TRBV12-3 or TRBV12-4 and TRBJ2-2; D gene ambiguous. V shed 6 bases and J shed 15 bases, with 11 bases lying between them. This CDR3 is 10 amino acids long.

Ten or more counts support this clonotype. The rearrangement uses TRBV15 and TRBJ2-5; weak D call: TRBD2 (6 bases). CDR3 length equals 15 residues. The germline CDR1 and CDR2 sequences are LNHNV and YYDKDF (reference sequence). The V and J ends lost 0 bases and 3 bases respectively, with 11 bases between them. The CDR3 reads CATSRDVGEEETQYF. The CDR3 nucleotides read TGTGCCACCAGCAGAGATGTAGGGGAGGAAGAGACCCAGTACTTC.

Worth noting for this clonotype: One base away lies a much larger clone, so this may be a sequencing read error. V and J are TRBV20-1 and TRBJ1-2; possibly TRBD1 for D (5 bases). Trimming stripped 4 bases from V and 6 bases from J, with 9 bases between. Germline CDR1 DFQATT, CDR2 SNEGSKA (reference sequence). There are 11 residues in the CDR3. The CDR3 here is CSAIRDHGYTF. The CDR3 nucleotides read TGCAGTGCTATTAGGGACCATGGCTACACCTTC.

This clonotype has a count of ten or more. The chain joins TRBV5-1 to TRBJ2-3; 13 bases match TRBD2. V gave up 3 bases and J gave up 8 bases; unmatched junction bases: 12. Looked up from germline, CDR1 is SGHRS and CDR2 is YFSETQ. The CDR3 totals 17 residues. CDR3 in amino acids: CASSSDRTSGSLVTQYF. DNA for the CDR3: TGCGCCAGCAGCTCGGATCGGACTAGCGGGAGTCTAGTTACGCAGTATTTT.

In this sample, this clonotype turned up many times. The V and J genes are TRBV5-1 and TRBJ1-1; no clear D. The germline V gene encodes CDR1 SGHRS and CDR2 YFSETQ. V was clipped by 1 base and J by 5 bases, with 12 bases between them. This CDR3 region has 14 residues. CDR3 residues: CASSLRRSGTEAFF. The CDR3 DNA follows: TGCGCCAGCAGCTTGAGGAGGTCGGGGACTGAAGCTTTCTTT.

This clonotype was picked up many times. The J gene is TRBJ2-7, the V gene TRBV5-1; D remains unclear. V dropped 4 bases and J dropped 7 bases, with 15 bases sitting between them. This CDR3 has 13 amino acids. CDR1 and CDR2 from the germline V gene are SGHRS and YFSETQ. As DNA, the CDR3 is TGCGCCAGCAGCGCAACGGCTTACAGTGAGCAGTACTTC. The encoded protein is CASSATAYSEQYF.

This clonotype was detected ten times or more. The CDR3 sequence: CSAGDRAKNIQYF. CDR3 nucleotide sequence: TGCAGTGCTGGGGACAGGGCCAAAAACATTCAGTACTTC. The chain uses TRBV20-1 and TRBJ2-4; 8 positions match TRBD1. This CDR3 region has 13 residues. Germline CDR1 and CDR2: DFQATT and SNEGSKA (reference sequence). Unmatched junction bases numbered 1, after V lost 5 bases and J lost 1 base.

This clonotype came up a few times. The chain combines TRBV7-8 with TRBJ2-7; tentatively, D is TRBD2 (6 bases). Trimming left V 1 base short and J 5 bases short, with 15 bases between. CDR1 is SGHVS, CDR2 FQNEAQ, per germline. CDR3 length: 15 amino acids. CDR3 sequence: CASSLEARGNNEQYF. DNA of the CDR3: TGTGCCAGCAGCTTAGAAGCGCGGGGTAACAACGAGCAGTACTTC.

The chain has TRBV29-1 and TRBJ2-1; TRBD2 aligns across 7 bases. In germline, CDR1 is SQVTM, CDR2 ANQGSEA. Losses at the gene ends were 6 bases for V and 1 base for J; bases not matched to a gene: 6. The CDR3 contains 14 residues. CDR3 bases: TGCAGCGTGCTACTAGCGCTTTCCTACAATGAGCAGTTCTTC. This gives the protein CSVLLALSYNEQFF.

This clonotype has a count of ten or more. J is TRBJ2-5 and V is TRBV24-1; no clear D gene. Germline loops: CDR1 KGHDR, CDR2 SFDVKD. The CDR3 runs 15 residues. Trimming took 2 bases from V and 5 from J, leaving 14 bases between them. The CDR3: CATSDSKSAVETQYF. CDR3 coding DNA: TGTGCCACCAGTGATTCGAAGTCGGCGGTTGAGACCCAGTACTTC.

On this clonotype itself: One end of the junction varies from germline; a read error may be responsible. The gene calls are TRBV28 and TRBJ1-5; D is possibly TRBD1 (6 bases). This CDR3 contains 16 residues. Looked up from germline, CDR1 is MDHEN and CDR2 is SYDVKM. The CDR3 DNA reads as TGTGCCAGCAGTTCCTCAGGGACACCCGGCCGGGTTAAACAGAATTTT. It translates to CASSSSGTPGRVKQNF.

The chain recombines TRBV20-1 with TRBJ2-5; 9 bases map to TRBD1. From germline, CDR1 is DFQATT and CDR2 SNEGSKA (reference sequence). This CDR3 region has 14 residues. J gave up 5 bases and V 3 bases, and 7 bases lay outside the gene matches. This CDR3 is CSASRDRVEETQYF. The CDR3 nucleotides are TGCAGTGCTAGCCGGGACAGGGTTGAGGAGACCCAGTACTTC.

This clonotype was counted at least ten times. The CDR3 sequence: CSARAGRGETQYF. CDR3 in DNA: TGCAGTGCTAGGGCCGGGAGAGGAGAGACCCAGTACTTC. This rearrangement joins TRBV20-1 to TRBJ2-5; weak D call: TRBD2 (6 bases). V was clipped by 3 bases and J by 4 bases, with 12 bases between them. CDR1 DFQATT and CDR2 SNEGSKA come from the germline V gene (reference sequence). The CDR3 runs 13 residues.

The chain couples TRBV27 to TRBJ2-7; D uncertain. CDR3 length: 14 amino acids. Germline CDR1 is MNHEY and CDR2 is SMNVEV (reference sequence). V lost 6 bases, J lost 5 bases, and 17 bases lay in between. CDR3 nucleotide sequence: TGTGCCAGCAGCAGGTTTGGCGGCTACGACGAGCAGTACTTC. This gives the protein CASSRFGGYDEQYF.